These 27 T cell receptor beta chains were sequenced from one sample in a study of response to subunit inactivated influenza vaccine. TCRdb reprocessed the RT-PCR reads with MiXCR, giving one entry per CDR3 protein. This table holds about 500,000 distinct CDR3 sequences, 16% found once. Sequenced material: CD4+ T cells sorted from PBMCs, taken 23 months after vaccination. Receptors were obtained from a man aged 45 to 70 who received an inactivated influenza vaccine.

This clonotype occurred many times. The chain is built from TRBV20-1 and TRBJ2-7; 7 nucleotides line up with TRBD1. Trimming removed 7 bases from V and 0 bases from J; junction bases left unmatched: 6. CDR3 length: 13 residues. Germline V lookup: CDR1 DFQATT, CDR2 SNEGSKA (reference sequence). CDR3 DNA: TGCAGTGTCCCCGGGACAGTCTCCTACGAGCAGTACTTC. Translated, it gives CSVPGTVSYEQYF.

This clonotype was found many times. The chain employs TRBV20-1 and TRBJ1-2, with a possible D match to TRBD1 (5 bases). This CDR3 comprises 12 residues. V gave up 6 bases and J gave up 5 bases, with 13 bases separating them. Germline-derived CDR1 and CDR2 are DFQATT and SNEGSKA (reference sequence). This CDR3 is CSATGTRYGYTF. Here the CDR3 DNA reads TGCAGTGCGACCGGGACGCGGTATGGCTACACCTTC.

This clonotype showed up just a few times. In DNA, the CDR3 is TGTGCCAGCAGTGCACGGACAGGTCGAGGCGGGGAGCTGTTTTTT. This sequence encodes CASSARTGRGGELFF. This rearrangement joins TRBV6-4 to TRBJ2-2; 7 bases fit TRBD1. The ends lost 4 bases at V and 7 bases at J; junction bases unmatched: 9. This CDR3 region has 15 residues. The V gene's germline CDR1 is MRHNA and CDR2 SNTAGT.

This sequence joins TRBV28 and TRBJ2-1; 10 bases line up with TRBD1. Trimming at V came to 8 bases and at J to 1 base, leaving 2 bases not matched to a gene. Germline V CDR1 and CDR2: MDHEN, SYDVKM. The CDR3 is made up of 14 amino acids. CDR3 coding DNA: TGTGCCAGCGGACAGGGGGTATCCTACAATGAGCAGTTCTTC. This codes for CASGQGVSYNEQFF.

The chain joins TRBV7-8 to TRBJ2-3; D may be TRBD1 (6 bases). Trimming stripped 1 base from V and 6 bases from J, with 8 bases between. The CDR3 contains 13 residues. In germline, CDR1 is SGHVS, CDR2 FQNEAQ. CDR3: CASSLVQGDTQYF. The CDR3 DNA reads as TGTGCCAGCAGCTTAGTGCAGGGGGATACGCAGTATTTT.

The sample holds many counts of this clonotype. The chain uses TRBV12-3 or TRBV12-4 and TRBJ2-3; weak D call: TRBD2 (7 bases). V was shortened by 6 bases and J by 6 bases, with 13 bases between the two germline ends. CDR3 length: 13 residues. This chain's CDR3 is CASSWGGSDTQYF. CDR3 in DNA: TGTGCCAGCAGCTGGGGGGGCTCGGATACGCAGTATTTT.

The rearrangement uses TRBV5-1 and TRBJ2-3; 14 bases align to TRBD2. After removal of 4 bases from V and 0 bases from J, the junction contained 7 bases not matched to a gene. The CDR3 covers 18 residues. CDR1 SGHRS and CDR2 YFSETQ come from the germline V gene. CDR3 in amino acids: CASSLGTSGRSSTDTQYF. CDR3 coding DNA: TGCGCCAGCAGCCTGGGGACTAGCGGGAGATCTAGCACAGATACGCAGTATTTT.

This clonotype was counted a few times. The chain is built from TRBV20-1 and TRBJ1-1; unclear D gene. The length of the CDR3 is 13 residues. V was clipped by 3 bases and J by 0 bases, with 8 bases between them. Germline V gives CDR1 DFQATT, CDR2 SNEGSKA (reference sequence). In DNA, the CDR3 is TGCAGTGCTAGTCCAACACTGAACACTGAAGCTTTCTTT. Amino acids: CSASPTLNTEAFF.

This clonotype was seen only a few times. The CDR3: CSASQESSYNEQFF. The DNA of the CDR3 is TGCAGTGCTAGCCAGGAGAGCTCCTACAATGAGCAGTTCTTC. The V gene is TRBV20-1, the J gene TRBJ2-1; D remains unclear. Deletions cut 3 bases from V and 0 bases from J, with 9 bases between. Per germline, CDR1 DFQATT and CDR2 SNEGSKA (reference sequence). This CDR3 region has 14 residues.

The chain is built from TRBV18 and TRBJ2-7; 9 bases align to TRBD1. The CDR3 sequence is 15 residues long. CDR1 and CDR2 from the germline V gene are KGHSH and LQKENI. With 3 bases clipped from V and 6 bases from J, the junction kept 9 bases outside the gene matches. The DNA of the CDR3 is TGTGCCAGCTCACCGACCGGGACAGGGAGACGCGAGCAGTACTTC. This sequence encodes CASSPTGTGRREQYF.

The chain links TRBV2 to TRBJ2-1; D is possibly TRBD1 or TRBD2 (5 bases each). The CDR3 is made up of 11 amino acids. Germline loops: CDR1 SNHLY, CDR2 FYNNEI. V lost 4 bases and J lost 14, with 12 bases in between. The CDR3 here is CASSGGFREFF. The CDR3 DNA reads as TGTGCCAGCAGTGGGGGGTTCCGGGAGTTCTTC.

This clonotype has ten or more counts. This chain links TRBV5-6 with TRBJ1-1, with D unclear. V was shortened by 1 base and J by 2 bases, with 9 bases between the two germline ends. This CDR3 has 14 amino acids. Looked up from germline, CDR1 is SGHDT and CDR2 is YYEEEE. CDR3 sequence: CASSLRGPNTEAFF. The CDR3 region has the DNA TGTGCCAGCAGCTTGCGAGGACCCAACACTGAAGCTTTCTTT.

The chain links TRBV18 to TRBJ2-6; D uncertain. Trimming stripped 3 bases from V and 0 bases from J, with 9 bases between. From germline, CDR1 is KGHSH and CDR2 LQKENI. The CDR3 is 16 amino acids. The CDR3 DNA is TGTGCCAGCTCACCGGTCCGTATCTCTGGGGCCAACGTCCTGACTTTC. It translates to CASSPVRISGANVLTF.

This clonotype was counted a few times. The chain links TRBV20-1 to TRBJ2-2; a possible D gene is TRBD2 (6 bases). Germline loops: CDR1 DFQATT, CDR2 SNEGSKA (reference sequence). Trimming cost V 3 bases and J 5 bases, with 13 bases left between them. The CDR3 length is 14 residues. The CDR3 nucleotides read TGCAGTGCTAGTAGGCTACGGGGGACCGGGGAGCTGTTTTTT. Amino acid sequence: CSASRLRGTGELFF.

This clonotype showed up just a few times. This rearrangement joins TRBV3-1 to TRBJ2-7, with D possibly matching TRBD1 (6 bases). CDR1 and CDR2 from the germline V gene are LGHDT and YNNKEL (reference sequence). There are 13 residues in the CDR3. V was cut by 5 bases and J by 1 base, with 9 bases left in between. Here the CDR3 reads CASSNTGSYEQYF. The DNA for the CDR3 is TGTGCCAGCAGCAACACAGGGTCCTACGAGCAGTACTTC.

The CDR3 DNA sequence: TGTGCCAGCAGCTTGGCTCAGGGGTTGAGGGTTGAGCAGTTCTTC. Its protein is CASSLAQGLRVEQFF. The rearrangement uses TRBV5-6 and TRBJ2-1; TRBD1 might be the D (6 bases). The CDR3 sequence is 15 residues long. Germline V CDR1 and CDR2: SGHDT, YYEEEE. V was clipped by 0 bases and J by 9 bases, with 16 bases between them.

As DNA, the CDR3 is TGTGCCAGCTCACCATTTAGCGTTGCCAGGGGGAGGAACACTGAAGCTTTCTTT. Amino acids: CASSPFSVARGRNTEAFF. The chain employs TRBV18 and TRBJ1-1, with 7 bases matching TRBD1. CDR1 KGHSH and CDR2 LQKENI come from the germline V gene. J gave up 1 base and V 2 bases, and 13 bases lay outside the gene matches. The CDR3 length is 18 residues.

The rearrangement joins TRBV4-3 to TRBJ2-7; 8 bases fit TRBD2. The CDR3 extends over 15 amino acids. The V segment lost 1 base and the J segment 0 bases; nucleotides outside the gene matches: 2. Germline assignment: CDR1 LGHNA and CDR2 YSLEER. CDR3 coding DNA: TGCGCCAGCAGCCAAGTAGCGGGGTCCTCCTACGAGCAGTACTTC. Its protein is CASSQVAGSSYEQYF.

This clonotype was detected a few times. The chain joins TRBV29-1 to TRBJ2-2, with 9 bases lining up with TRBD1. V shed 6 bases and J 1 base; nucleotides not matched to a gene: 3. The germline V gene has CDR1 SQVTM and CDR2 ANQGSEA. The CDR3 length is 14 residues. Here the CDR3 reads CSVGQGRNTGELFF. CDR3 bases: TGCAGCGTAGGACAGGGGAGGAACACCGGGGAGCTGTTTTTT.

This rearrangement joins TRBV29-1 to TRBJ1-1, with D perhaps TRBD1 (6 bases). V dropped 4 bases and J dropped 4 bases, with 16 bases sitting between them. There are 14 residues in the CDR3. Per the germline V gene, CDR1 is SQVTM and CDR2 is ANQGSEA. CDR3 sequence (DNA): TGCAGCGTTGCCGGGACATGGGGGATCACTGAAGCTTTCTTT. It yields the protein CSVAGTWGITEAFF.

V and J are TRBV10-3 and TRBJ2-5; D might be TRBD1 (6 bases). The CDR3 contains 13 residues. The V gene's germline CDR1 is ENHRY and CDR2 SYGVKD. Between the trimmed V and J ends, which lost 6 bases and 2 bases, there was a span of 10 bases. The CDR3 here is CAISQGPQETQYF. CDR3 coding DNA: TGTGCCATCAGCCAGGGGCCTCAAGAGACCCAGTACTTC.

CDR3 sequence: CASSQTSGNQQYF. The CDR3 coding sequence is TGTGCCAGCAGCCAAACTAGCGGGAATCAGCAGTACTTC. The chain uses TRBV3-1 and TRBJ2-7, with TRBD2 matching over 10 bases. Per the germline V gene, CDR1 is LGHDT and CDR2 is YNNKEL (reference sequence). The CDR3 has 13 amino acids. V dropped 2 bases and J dropped 8; count of bases not matched to a gene: 3.

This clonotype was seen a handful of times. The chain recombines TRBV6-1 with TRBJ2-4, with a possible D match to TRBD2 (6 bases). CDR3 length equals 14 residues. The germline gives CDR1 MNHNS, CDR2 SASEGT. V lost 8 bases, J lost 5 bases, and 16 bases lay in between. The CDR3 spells CASWAGRKENIQYF. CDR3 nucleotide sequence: TGTGCCAGCTGGGCGGGACGAAAAGAAAACATTCAGTACTTC.

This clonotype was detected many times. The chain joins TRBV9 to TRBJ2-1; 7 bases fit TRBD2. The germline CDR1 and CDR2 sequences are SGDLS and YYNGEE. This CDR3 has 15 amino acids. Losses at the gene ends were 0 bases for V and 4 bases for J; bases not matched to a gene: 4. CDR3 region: CASSVGLAEYNEQFF. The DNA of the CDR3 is TGTGCCAGCAGCGTAGGACTAGCAGAGTACAATGAGCAGTTCTTC.

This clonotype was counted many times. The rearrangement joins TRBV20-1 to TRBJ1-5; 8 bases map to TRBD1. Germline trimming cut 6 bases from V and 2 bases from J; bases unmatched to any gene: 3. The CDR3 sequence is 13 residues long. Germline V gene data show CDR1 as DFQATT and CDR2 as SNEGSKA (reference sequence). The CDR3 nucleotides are TGCAGTGCGTCGACAGGGGGCAATCAGCCCCAGCATTTT. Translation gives CSASTGGNQPQHF.

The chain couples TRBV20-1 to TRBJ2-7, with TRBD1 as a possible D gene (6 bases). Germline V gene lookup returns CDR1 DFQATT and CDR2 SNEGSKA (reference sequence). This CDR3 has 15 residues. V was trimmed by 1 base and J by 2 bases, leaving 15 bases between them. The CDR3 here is CSARVSQGSPYEQYF. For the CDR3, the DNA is TGCAGTGCTAGAGTGTCACAGGGTTCCCCCTACGAGCAGTACTTC.

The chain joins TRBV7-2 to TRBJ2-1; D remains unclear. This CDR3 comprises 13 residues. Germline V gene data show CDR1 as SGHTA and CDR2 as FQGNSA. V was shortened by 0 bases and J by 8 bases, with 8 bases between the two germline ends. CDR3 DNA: TGTGCCAGCAGCTTAGCGAAGGGCGATGAGCAGTTCTTC. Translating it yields CASSLAKGDEQFF.